Listed here are 14 T cell receptor beta chains from one sample, sequenced in a study of blood T cell repertoires in COVID-19. TCRdb's copy holds only in-frame clones and misses some; the assay was immunoSEQ multiplex PCR. The table lists roughly 230,000 clones, around 83% of them singletons. What was sequenced was peripheral blood. These receptors were taken from a middle-aged man with active or convalescent COVID-19.

This clone was counted a few times. The chain has TRBV5-6 and TRBJ1-2; D call uncertain. The CDR3 has 15 amino acids. Per the germline V gene, CDR1 is SGHDT and CDR2 is YYEEEE. Trimming took off 3 bases at V and 4 bases at J, with 16 bases between the two ends. The CDR3 loop reads CASSSYRREGYGYTF. The DNA of the CDR3 is TGTGCCAGCAGCTCCTACCGCCGGGAAGGCTATGGCTACACCTTC.

J is TRBJ1-5 and V is TRBV7-8, with D tentatively TRBD1 (6 bases). V lost 5 bases and J lost 4, with 12 bases in between. This CDR3 region has 14 residues. Germline CDR1 and CDR2: SGHVS and FQNEAQ. The CDR3, as DNA: TGTGCCAGCAGCGACCCTACAGGGAATCAGCCCCAGCATTTT. Encoded protein: CASSDPTGNQPQHF.

The chain has TRBV18 and TRBJ1-1; 7 bases align to TRBD1. This CDR3 comprises 15 residues. V shed 5 bases and J 1 base; nucleotides not matched to a gene: 7. Germline CDR1 reads KGHSH; CDR2 reads LQKENI. CDR3 DNA: TGTGCCAGCTCAAGACGGACAGGTGAGAACACTGAAGCTTTCTTT. It translates to CASSRRTGENTEAFF.

This chain connects TRBV18 to TRBJ2-7, with 7 bases lining up with TRBD1. Per the germline V gene, CDR1 is KGHSH and CDR2 is LQKENI. V lost 5 bases and J lost 6; bases outside the gene matches: 13. The CDR3 is 15 residues long. This CDR3 is CASSNELGQAGEQYF. DNA for the CDR3: TGTGCCAGCTCAAATGAGCTCGGACAGGCGGGCGAGCAGTACTTC.

A word on this clone: Other DNA sequences in this specimen translate into the identical CDR3. The chain links TRBV6-6 to TRBJ2-7, with 7 bases fitting TRBD2. Germline V gene lookup returns CDR1 MNHNY and CDR2 SVGAGI (reference sequence). CDR3 length: 14 amino acids. The ends lost 0 bases at V and 2 bases at J; junction bases unmatched: 1. CDR3: CASSYSGGTYEQYF. Here the CDR3 DNA reads TGTGCCAGCAGTTACTCGGGGGGGACCTACGAGCAGTACTTC.

CDR3 DNA: TGTGCCAGCAGCGTAAGCGGGGGGCAAGAGACCCAGTACTTC. The encoded protein is CASSVSGGQETQYF. The J gene is TRBJ2-5, the V gene TRBV9; 9 positions match TRBD2. CDR3 length: 14 residues. Germline V gene sequence: CDR1 SGDLS, CDR2 YYNGEE. The V and J ends lost 1 base and 2 bases, in that order; junction bases with no gene match: 0.

This sequence joins TRBV6-5 and TRBJ2-7, with D possibly being TRBD1 (6 bases). CDR1 is MNHEY, CDR2 SVGAGI, per germline. There are 14 residues in the CDR3. Trimming shortened V by 5 bases and J by 4 bases, and 15 bases separated the two germline ends. This chain's CDR3 is CASSPLRQEYEQYF. CDR3 DNA: TGTGCCAGCAGTCCCCTAAGACAGGAGTACGAGCAGTACTTC.

This sequence joins TRBV27 and TRBJ1-2; D is perhaps TRBD1 (6 bases). Per germline, CDR1 MNHEY and CDR2 SMNVEV (reference sequence). The length of the CDR3 is 13 residues. V lost 4 bases and J 7 bases, leaving 13 bases between the germline ends. In DNA form, the CDR3 reads TGTGCCAGCAGTTCAATAACAGGGTTTGGCTACACCTTC. This gives the protein CASSSITGFGYTF.

V usage is TRBV10-3 and J usage is TRBJ1-1, with unresolved D. The CDR3 contains 14 residues. CDR1 ENHRY and CDR2 SYGVKD come from the germline V gene. With 4 bases removed from V and 4 bases from J, the gap between germline ends came to 13 bases. The CDR3 DNA follows: TGTGCCATCAGTGGGGAGGGCAGCAGCACTGAAGCTTTCTTT. The encoded protein is CAISGEGSSTEAFF.

The chain is built from TRBV11-2 and TRBJ2-5, with D possibly being TRBD1 (6 bases). This CDR3 has 15 amino acids. Germline V gene data show CDR1 as SGHAT and CDR2 as FQNNGV. Trimming took off 4 bases at V and 2 bases at J, with 14 bases between the two ends. For the CDR3, the DNA is TGTGCCAGCAGCTCTCTAGGACAGACACAAGAGACCCAGTACTTC. Translated: CASSSLGQTQETQYF.

This chain uses TRBV4-1 with TRBJ1-1; D uncertain. The V and J ends lost 4 bases and 1 base respectively, with 13 bases between them. Per germline, CDR1 MGHRA and CDR2 YSYEKL. This CDR3 comprises 15 residues. CDR3 coding DNA: TGCGCCAGCAGCCGTTCGAGTGGTGGGAACACTGAAGCTTTCTTT. It translates to CASSRSSGGNTEAFF.

The genes are TRBV9 and TRBJ2-5; 11 bases line up with TRBD1. The CDR3 covers 16 residues. V dropped 3 bases and J dropped 4; count of bases not matched to a gene: 8. CDR1 and CDR2 (germline): SGDLS, YYNGEE. CDR3 in amino acids: CASSGFVDRGPETQYF. The CDR3 DNA reads as TGTGCCAGCAGCGGCTTTGTGGACAGGGGGCCAGAGACCCAGTACTTC.

This chain joins TRBV19 and TRBJ1-5; 10 bases agree with TRBD1. The CDR3 has 16 amino acids. The V segment lost 7 bases and the J segment 1 base; nucleotides outside the gene matches: 7. Germline V gene data show CDR1 as LNHDA and CDR2 as SQIVND (reference sequence). The CDR3 loop is CASNRWDRGSNQPQHF. The CDR3 bases are TGTGCCAGTAATCGCTGGGACAGGGGAAGCAATCAGCCCCAGCATTTT.

This clone came up once. The genes are TRBV18 and TRBJ2-1; tentative D call: TRBD1 (5 bases). The CDR3 has 17 amino acids. The V gene's germline CDR1 is KGHSH and CDR2 LQKENI. The germline V and J ends were trimmed by 3 bases and 5 bases, with 20 bases remaining between them. CDR3 region: CASSPRFVGAQDNEQFF. In DNA, the CDR3 is TGTGCCAGCTCACCCCGATTTGTAGGGGCCCAAGACAATGAGCAGTTCTTC.